This TCR beta chain was identified during a study of cytomegalovirus exposure and HLA in healthy donors (TCRdb year 2017). Regarding the study in general: According to an earlier analysis of 587 of the donors, 150 million to 200 million T cells yielded roughly 100 million unique TCR beta sequences and more than 250 Gb of sequence data. Roughly 300 gigabases of sequencing data and around 85 million unique TCR sequences made up an early release that covered several hundred HLA-typed donors. Of the 398 genotyped donors, 81% were placed in the genetic ancestry cluster associated with self-reported Caucasian donors. The study aimed to test whether signatures of past pathogen exposure could be identified by cataloging public T cell receptors. Using immunosequencing, the study profiled T cell repertoires from 640 or so subjects and related those repertoires to cytomegalovirus serostatus. Along with the approximately 700-subject first cohort, a separate validation cohort of some 130 different subjects was used. To predict cytomegalovirus infection status, the study brought together high-throughput TCR immunosequencing, statistical association of individual TCRs with disease status, and machine learning. A later analysis re-analyzed previously published TCR beta repertoires from approximately 670 donors and added high-resolution HLA genotyping to study TCR occurrence patterns. The later analysis used no new phenotypic data to find candidate immune exposures, relying instead on TCR beta sequences and their occurrence across donors. An earlier analysis of 450 to 750 of the donors used high-throughput TCR beta sequencing to judge whether each TCR beta V gene segment behaved as functional or pseudogenic. Donor age, sex, ethnicity and CMV serostatus were compiled alongside the repertoire data. A later genetic analysis took genome-wide SNP genotypes for about 65% of the roughly 670 donors and used that subset as a discovery cohort. All discovery cohort repertoires had been generated on a single sequencing platform. Both class I and class II loci were covered by HLA typing, at four-digit resolution. Typing coverage differed by locus: A, B, C, DRB1 and DQB1 were typed in roughly 629-630 donors, DQA1 in 522, DPA1 in 606, and DPB1 in around 490. Four or five DR-DQ haplotypes were treated as single units for association and clustering because of strong linkage in the cohort. Among roughly 400 genotyped donors of the cohort, an average of about 220,000 unique TCR beta nucleotide sequences was sequenced per donor, of which 15% to 20% were non-productive. Summary of the overall study and its limitations: The only immune exposure information available for the cohort was CMV serostatus. A further reported finding was that TCR beta sequences accurately predicted the HLA-A and HLA-B alleles for most subjects in the first cohort. V-gene and J-gene trimming of TCR beta chains was associated with a missense DCLRE1C variant in a later genetic analysis, and the association was replicated in an independent cohort. Because HLA typing was unavailable for some donors at each locus, only the typed subset was used in association tests. A later analysis found that most CMV-associated TCR beta chains appeared HLA-restricted, with HLA associations seemingly driven largely by CMV exposure. The 87-base-pair reads could not distinguish some IMGT-functional V segments, including TRBV6-2 and TRBV6-3, so those segments were excluded. Correlated functional status among segregating V segments might be attributable to linkage disequilibrium, but an unknown experimental factor could not be ruled out. According to the authors, the approach could potentially be generalized to other disease states and immunological phenotypes. When HLA alleles, especially DR and DQ, strongly co-occurred, attributing TCR associations to individual alleles was difficult. The study listed around 160 TCR beta chains as associated with cytomegalovirus. Because counts were too low, seventeen rarely observed V segments, including chromosome 9 orphons, were excluded from the earlier analysis of some 540 of the donors. According to a later genetic analysis, donors in an Asian-associated ancestry cluster had fewer N-insertions in productive TCRs than the approximately 670-donor mean. Presence/absence analyses assumed roughly uniform sequencing depth across donors, an assumption that may not hold. In a later analysis, HLA-associated TCR beta chains were found to be more clonally expanded and to have lower generation probabilities than equally common non-associated chains. At a false discovery rate of 0.05, a later analysis linked under 20,000 TCR beta sequences to specific HLA alleles. A group of highly shared sequence variants was considered likely to be a technical artifact of the sequencing pipeline. Cytomegalovirus status was reported to be diagnosed by the classifier with high specificity and sensitivity in both the original and validation cohorts. In a later analysis, the rate of TCR association differed among HLA loci, with DRB1 alleles having the most associated TCRs and HLA-C alleles having the fewest. In vitro tests confirmed that a few of the cytomegalovirus-associated TCR beta chains recognize cytomegalovirus antigens. A later analysis reported that several top co-occurrence clusters appeared linked to parvovirus B19, influenza, CMV and Epstein-Barr virus. Across donors, most TCR sequences were observed very rarely, whereas some public TCRs were present in many individuals. In an earlier analysis of some 500 of the donors, most TCR beta V segments appeared in productive rearrangements about 90% or about 30% of the time, broadly matching IMGT annotations. In this cohort, only TCR beta chains were sequenced, and detectable features were limited by the absence of alpha or paired-chain data.

In total, approximately 700 healthy bone marrow donors made up the cohort. Cohort members were all nominally healthy when sampled, although unrecorded immune exposures were likely present. The donor was CMV seropositive and was included in the group of 289 seropositive cohort members. Every donor gave a peripheral blood sample, and the peripheral blood mononuclear cells from that sample were used for TCR beta sequencing. The Qiagen DNeasy Blood Extraction Kit was used to extract genomic DNA from the blood cell samples. Libraries were constructed by the immunoSEQ multiplex PCR assay. For the multiplex PCR, a mixture combining 60 forward primers for TCR Vbeta segments and 13 reverse primers for TCR Jbeta segments was used. The CDR3 region of rearranged TCR beta genes was amplified from genomic DNA by a multiplex PCR assay. The Illumina HiSeq System was used to sequence the amplified TCR beta libraries as 87-base-pair reads. As for the authors' bioinformatics: Across the 600 to 700 repertoires, a later analysis counted tens of millions of unique TCR beta chains, approximately 12 million of which were shared by at least two donors. A nearest-neighbor algorithm error-corrected the raw reads and collapsed the reads into unique sequences, merging closely related sequences to remove PCR and sequencing errors. To assign V, D and J gene segments, CDR3 sequences were aligned to IMGT reference sequences. For a sequence to be retained, at least a six-nucleotide match to both a V gene segment and a J gene segment was required. A rearrangement counted as productive if the CDR3 had no stop codons and remained in frame with V and J, and every other rearrangement counted as non-productive. Following IMGT convention, CDR3 was defined as the stretch from the second conserved V-encoded cysteine to the conserved J-encoded phenylalanine. In an earlier analysis of 550 to 650 of the donors, sequences lacking an unambiguous match to a single V gene segment were excluded. In an earlier analysis of a few hundred of the donors, V segments were called functional above 56.7% productive rearrangements and were called segregating when the between-donor standard deviation exceeded 5%. A statistical classification framework was developed to diagnose cytomegalovirus status using the catalog of TCR beta chain sequences. A later analysis assigned V and J genes by comparing TCR nucleotide sequences with IMGT/GENE-DB human TR gene sequences. Using the TCRdist pipeline, a later analysis assigned CDR3 sequences along with most-parsimonious VDJ recombination scenarios. In a later analysis, each TCR beta chain was defined by its CDR3 amino acid sequence together with its V-gene family, and reads without a unique V-gene family were excluded. In a later analysis, 500 to 700 highly shared, low-generation-probability nucleotide sequences were removed to address suspected cross-contamination and a sequencing artifact. For each public chain, a later analysis derived a clonal expansion index from normalized ranks of inferred template counts within each repertoire. In a later analysis, generation probabilities were computed using a VDJ recombination model fitted to out-of-frame rearrangements, and the results were checked against IGoR. A later analysis scored TCR-TCR, TCR-HLA and TCR-CMV co-occurrence with hypergeometric tests, applying a repertoire-size bias correction to TCR pairs. False discovery rates were estimated in a later analysis by permuting HLA or CMV assignments 20 times. In a later analysis, co-occurring TCRs were grouped with DBSCAN, and TCRdist sequence similarity was added when clustering was performed within HLA-allele-positive subsets. Repertoires with fewer than 30,000 or more than 120,000 public chains, plus five repertoires with anomalous nucleotide sharing, were excluded from co-occurrence clustering. The clones in this table, taken by TCRdb from immuneACCESS, are in-frame only. Not every clone is retained; where verified, under half of the shortfall comes from an unresolved V gene, and the cause of the rest is unknown. That table furnishes V, J and clone size, whereas the DNA furnished D and trimming. Across this sample there are roughly 150,000 clones, with about two thirds seen only once. Of the sample, about 10% is held by the ten largest clones.

As concerns this clone: Which antigen it targets is not known. No base quality information exists; no much larger clone differs at one position.

The germline V gene sets CDR1 to SGHDT and CDR2 to YYEEEE. The CDR3 holds 18 amino acids from the cysteine to the phenylalanine. Just CDR3 DNA is preserved here, 54 bases in frame from base 1. V is pruned by 1 base and J by 4 bases, leaving 17 bases of the junction without a gene match. Rearrangement joined TRBV5-6 to TRBJ2-7, with 7 bases aligning to TRBD2. Sequences were obtained from PBMCs. This sequence was found in a man younger than 45 in good health and CMV-seropositive. Here is the DNA: TGTGCCAGCAGCTTGTTCGCCGCCAGCGGGGCACCCCTTTACGAGCAGTACTTC. Its translation reads: CASSLFAASGAPLYEQYF.